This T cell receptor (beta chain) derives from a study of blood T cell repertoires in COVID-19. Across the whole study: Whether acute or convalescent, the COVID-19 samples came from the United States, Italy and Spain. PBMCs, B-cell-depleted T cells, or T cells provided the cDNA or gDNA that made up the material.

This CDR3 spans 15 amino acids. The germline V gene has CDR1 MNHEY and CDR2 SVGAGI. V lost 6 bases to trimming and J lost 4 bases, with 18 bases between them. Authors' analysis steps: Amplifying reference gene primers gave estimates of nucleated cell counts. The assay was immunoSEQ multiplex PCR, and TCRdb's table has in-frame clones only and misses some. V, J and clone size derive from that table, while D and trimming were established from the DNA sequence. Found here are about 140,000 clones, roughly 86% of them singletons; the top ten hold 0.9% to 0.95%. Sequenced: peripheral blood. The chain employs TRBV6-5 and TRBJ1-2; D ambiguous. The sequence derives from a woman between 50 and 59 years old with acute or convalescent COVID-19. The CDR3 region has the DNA TGTGCCAGCAGCACGGACGGAGGGAGGTCCTATGGCTACACCTTC. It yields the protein CASSTDGGRSYGYTF.